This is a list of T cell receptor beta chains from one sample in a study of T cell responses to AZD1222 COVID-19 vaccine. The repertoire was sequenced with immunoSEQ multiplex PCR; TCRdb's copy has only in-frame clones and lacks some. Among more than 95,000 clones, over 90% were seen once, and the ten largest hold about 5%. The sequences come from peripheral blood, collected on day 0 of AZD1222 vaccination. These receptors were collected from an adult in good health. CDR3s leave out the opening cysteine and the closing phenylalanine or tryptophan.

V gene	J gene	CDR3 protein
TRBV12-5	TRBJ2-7	ASGLSGHYEQY
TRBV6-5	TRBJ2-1	ASSSRYNEQF
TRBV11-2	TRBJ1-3	ASSAGLSGNTIY
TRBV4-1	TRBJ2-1	ASRTRTSEYNEQF
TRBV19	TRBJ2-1	ASSPIRAGGVYNEQF
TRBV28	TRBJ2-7	ASGSPPYEQY
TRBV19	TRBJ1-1	ASSITGNTEAF
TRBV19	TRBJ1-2	ASSIEGTDYGYT
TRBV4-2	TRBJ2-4	ASSPGTALGLDIQY
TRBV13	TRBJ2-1	ASSDSGTGINNEQF
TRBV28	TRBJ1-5	ATLSDPPNTPQH
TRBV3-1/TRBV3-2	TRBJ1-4	ASSQEWNGADLEKLF
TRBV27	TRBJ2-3	AVRVRDRGQDTQY
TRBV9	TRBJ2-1	ASSPGTSGNNEQF
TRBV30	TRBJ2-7	AYRDRGYEQY
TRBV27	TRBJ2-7	ASSSTRLAGLSEQY
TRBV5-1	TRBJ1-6	ASSLGGSYNSPLH
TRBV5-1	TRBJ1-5	ASSEGTGNQPQH
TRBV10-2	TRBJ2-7	ATRKAYEQY
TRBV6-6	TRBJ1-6	ASKTSLRQTNSPLH
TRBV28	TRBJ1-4	ASSRLGGGPHEKLF
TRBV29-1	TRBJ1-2	SVRSTGGADGYT
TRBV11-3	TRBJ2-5	ASSLDGGPRTQY
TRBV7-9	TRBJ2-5	ASSLPAASGRGNLETQY
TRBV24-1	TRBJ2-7	ATSEYVGGRDEQY
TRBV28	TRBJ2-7	ASIAPEGSYEQY
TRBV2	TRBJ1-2	ASSEYLGTYGYT
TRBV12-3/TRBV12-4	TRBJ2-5	ASSRRGETQY